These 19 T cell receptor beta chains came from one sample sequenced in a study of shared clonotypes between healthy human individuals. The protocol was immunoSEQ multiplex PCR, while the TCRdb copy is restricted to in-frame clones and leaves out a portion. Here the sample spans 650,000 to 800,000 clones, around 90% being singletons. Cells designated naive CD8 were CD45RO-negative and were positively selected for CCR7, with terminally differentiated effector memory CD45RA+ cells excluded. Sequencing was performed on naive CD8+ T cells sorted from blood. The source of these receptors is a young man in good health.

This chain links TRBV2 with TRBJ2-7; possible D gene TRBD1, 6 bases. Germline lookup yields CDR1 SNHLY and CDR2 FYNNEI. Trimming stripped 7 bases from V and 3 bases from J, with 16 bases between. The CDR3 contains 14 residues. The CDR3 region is CASTRGPIYYEQYF. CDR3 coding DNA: TGTGCCAGCACCAGGGGCCCGATCTACTACGAGCAGTACTTC.

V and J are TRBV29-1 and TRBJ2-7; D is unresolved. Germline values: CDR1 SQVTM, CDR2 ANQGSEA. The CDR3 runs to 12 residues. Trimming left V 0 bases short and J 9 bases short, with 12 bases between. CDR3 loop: CSVEDLDGLQYF. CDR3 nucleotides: TGCAGCGTTGAAGATCTTGACGGTCTGCAGTACTTC.

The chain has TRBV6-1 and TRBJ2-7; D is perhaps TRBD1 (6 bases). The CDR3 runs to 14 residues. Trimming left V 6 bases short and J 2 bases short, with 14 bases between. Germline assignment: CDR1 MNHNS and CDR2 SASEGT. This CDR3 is CASRKTGTPYEQYF. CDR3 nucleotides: TGTGCCAGCAGGAAAACAGGGACCCCCTACGAGCAGTACTTC.

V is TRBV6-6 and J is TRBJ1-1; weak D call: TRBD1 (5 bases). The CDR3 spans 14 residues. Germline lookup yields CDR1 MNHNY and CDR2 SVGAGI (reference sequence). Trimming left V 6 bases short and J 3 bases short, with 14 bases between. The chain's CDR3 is CASSPVVGDTEAFF. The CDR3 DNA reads TGTGCCAGCAGCCCTGTAGTGGGGGACACTGAAGCTTTCTTT.

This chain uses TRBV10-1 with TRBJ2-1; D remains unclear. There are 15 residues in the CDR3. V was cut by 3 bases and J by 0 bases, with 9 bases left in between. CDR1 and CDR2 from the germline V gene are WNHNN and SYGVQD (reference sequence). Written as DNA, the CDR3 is TGCGCCAGCAGTGAACGACTCACCTCCTACAATGAGCAGTTCTTC. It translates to CASSERLTSYNEQFF.

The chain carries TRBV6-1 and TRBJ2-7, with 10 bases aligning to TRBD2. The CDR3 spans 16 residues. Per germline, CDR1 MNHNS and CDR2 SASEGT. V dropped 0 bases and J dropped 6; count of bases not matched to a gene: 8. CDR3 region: CASSEARGGLAAEQYF. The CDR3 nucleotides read TGTGCCAGCAGTGAAGCGCGGGGTGGACTAGCGGCCGAGCAGTACTTC.

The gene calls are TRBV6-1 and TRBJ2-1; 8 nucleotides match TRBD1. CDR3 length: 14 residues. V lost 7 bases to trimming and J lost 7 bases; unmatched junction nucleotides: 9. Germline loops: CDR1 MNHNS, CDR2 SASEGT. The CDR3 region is CASIGQGVGNEQFF. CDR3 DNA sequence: TGTGCCAGCATAGGACAGGGAGTGGGTAATGAGCAGTTCTTC.

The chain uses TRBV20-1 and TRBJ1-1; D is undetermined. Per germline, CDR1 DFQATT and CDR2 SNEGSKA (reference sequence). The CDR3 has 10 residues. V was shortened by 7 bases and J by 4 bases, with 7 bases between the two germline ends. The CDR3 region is CSVSGTEAFF. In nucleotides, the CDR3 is TGCAGTGTTTCGGGCACTGAAGCTTTCTTT.

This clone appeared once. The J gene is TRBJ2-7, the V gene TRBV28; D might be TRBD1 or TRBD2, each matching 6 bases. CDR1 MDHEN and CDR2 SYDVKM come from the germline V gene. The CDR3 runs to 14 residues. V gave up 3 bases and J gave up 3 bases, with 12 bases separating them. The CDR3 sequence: CASSLLGGGYEQYF. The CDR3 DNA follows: TGTGCCAGCAGTTTGCTTGGAGGGGGCTACGAGCAGTACTTC.

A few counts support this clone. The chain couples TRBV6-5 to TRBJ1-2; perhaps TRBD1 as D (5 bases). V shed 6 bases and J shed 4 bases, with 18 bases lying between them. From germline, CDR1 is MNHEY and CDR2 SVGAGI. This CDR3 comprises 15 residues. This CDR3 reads CASSPLRQGGYGYTF. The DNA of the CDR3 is TGTGCCAGCAGCCCACTGAGGCAGGGAGGCTATGGCTACACCTTC.

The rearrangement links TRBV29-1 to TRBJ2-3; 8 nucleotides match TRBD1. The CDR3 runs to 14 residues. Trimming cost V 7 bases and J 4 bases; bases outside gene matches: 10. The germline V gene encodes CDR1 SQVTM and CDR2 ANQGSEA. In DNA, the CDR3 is TGCAGCGCCCTTGGCACAGGGGGTGCAGATACGCAGTATTTT. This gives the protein CSALGTGGADTQYF.

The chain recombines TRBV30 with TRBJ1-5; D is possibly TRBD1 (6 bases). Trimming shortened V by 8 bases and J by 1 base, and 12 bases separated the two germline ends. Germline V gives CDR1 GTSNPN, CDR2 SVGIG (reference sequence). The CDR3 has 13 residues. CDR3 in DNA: TGTGCCGGGGGCCGGGACAGCAATCAGCCCCAGCATTTT. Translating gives CAGGRDSNQPQHF.

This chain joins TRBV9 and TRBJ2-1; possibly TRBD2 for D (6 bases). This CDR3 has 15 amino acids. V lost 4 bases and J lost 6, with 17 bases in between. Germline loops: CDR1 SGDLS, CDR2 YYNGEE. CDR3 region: CASSPWASERNEQFF. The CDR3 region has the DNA TGTGCCAGCAGCCCTTGGGCTAGCGAGCGCAATGAGCAGTTCTTC. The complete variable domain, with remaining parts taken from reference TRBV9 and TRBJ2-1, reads DSGVTQTPKHLITATGQRVTLRCSPRSGDLSVYWYQQSLDQGLQFLIQYYNGEERAKGNILERFSAQQFPDLHSELNLSSLELGDSALYFCASSPWASERNEQFFGPGTRLTVL.

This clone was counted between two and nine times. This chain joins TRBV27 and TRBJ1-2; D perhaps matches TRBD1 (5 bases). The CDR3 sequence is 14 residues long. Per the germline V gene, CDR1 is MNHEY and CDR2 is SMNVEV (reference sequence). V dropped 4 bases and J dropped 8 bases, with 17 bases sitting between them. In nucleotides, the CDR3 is TGTGCCAGCAGTTCGCAACCGGGGGTACAGGGCTACACCTTC. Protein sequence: CASSSQPGVQGYTF.

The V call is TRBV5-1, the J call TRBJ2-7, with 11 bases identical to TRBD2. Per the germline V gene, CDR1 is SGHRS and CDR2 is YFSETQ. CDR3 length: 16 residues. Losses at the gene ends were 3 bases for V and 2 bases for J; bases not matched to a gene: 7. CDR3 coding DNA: TGCGCCAGCAGCTCGACTAGCGGGACCTTTCCCTACGAGCAGTACTTC. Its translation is CASSSTSGTFPYEQYF. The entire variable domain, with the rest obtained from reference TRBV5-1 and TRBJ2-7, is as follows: KAGVTQTPRYLIKTRGQQVTLSCSPISGHRSVSWYQQTPGQGLQFLFEYFSETQRNKGNFPGRFSGRQFSNSRSEMNVSTLELGDSALYLCASSSTSGTFPYEQYFGPGTRLTVT.

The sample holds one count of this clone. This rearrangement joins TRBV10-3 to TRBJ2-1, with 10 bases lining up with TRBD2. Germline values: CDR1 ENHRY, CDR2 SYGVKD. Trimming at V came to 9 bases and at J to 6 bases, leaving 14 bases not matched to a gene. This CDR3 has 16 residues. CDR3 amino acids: CAINEDSGRASNEQFF. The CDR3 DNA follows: TGTGCCATAAACGAAGACAGCGGGAGGGCCTCCAATGAGCAGTTCTTC.

The CDR3 is CASSVEYGGRDTEAFF. The CDR3 DNA is TGTGCCAGCAGCGTAGAGTATGGGGGCAGGGATACTGAAGCTTTCTTT. V gene TRBV9 combines with J gene TRBJ1-1; D is possibly TRBD1 (6 bases). The CDR3 is 16 amino acids. The ends were cut back, 0 bases at V and 5 bases at J, with 17 bases in the middle. Germline V gene sequence: CDR1 SGDLS, CDR2 YYNGEE.

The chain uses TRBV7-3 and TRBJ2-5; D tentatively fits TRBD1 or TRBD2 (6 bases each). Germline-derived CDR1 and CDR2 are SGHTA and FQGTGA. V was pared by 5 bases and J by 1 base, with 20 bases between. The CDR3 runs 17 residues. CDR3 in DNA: TGTGCCAGCAGCCGATGGGGGGCAGGGTCCTTCCAAGAGACCCAGTACTTC. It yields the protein CASSRWGAGSFQETQYF.

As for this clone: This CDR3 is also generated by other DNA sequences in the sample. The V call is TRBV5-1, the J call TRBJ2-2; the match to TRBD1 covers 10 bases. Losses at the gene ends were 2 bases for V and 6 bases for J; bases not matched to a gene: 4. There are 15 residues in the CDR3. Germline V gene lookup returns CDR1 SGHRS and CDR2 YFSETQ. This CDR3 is CASSFDRGRAGELFF. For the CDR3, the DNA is TGCGCCAGCAGCTTTGACAGGGGGCGGGCCGGGGAGCTGTTTTTT.